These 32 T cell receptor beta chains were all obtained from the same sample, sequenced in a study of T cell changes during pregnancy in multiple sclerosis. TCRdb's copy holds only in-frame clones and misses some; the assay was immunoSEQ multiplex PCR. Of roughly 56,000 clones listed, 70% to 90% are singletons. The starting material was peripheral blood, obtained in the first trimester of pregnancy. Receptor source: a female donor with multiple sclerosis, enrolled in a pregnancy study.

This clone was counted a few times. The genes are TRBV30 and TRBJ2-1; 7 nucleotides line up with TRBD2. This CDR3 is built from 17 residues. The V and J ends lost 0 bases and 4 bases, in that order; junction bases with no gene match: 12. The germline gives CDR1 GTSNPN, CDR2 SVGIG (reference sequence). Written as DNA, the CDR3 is TGTGCCTGGAGTGTACCCGGGGCTAGCGGAGGGTACAATGAGCAGTTCTTC. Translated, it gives CAWSVPGASGGYNEQFF.

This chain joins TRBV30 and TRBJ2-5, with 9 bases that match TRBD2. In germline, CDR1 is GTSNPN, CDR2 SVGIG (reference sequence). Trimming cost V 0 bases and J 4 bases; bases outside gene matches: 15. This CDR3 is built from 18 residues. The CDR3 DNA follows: TGTGCCTGGAGTGTACTAGGGCTAGCGGGGAGTCAGGTAGAGACCCAGTACTTC. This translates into CAWSVLGLAGSQVETQYF. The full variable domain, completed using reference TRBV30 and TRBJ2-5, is SQTIHQWPATLVQPVGSPLSLECTVEGTSNPNLYWYRQAAGRGLQLLFYSVGIGQISSEVPQNLSASRPQDRQFILSSKKLLLSDSGFYLCAWSVLGLAGSQVETQYFGPGTRLLVL.

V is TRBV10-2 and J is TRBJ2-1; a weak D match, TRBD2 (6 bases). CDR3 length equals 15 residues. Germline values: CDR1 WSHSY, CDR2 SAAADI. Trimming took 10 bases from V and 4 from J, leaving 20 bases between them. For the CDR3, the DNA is TGCGCCACTCACCTTGGACTAACGTATTACAATGAGCAGTTCTTC. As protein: CATHLGLTYYNEQFF.

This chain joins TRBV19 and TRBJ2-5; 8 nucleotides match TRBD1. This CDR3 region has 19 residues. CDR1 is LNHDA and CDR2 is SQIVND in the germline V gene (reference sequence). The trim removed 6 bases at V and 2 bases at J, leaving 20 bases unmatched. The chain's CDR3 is CASSKRVRQGAGWQETQYF. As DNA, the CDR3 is TGTGCCAGTAGCAAAAGGGTTCGGCAGGGGGCGGGATGGCAAGAGACCCAGTACTTC.

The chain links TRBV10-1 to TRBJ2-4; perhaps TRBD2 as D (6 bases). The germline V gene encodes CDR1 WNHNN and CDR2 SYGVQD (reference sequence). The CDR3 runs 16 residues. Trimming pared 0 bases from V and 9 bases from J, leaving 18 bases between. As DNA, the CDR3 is TGCGCCAGCAGTGAGTCTAAGGGAGGAGGGTGGGCCATTCAGTACTTC. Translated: CASSESKGGGWAIQYF.

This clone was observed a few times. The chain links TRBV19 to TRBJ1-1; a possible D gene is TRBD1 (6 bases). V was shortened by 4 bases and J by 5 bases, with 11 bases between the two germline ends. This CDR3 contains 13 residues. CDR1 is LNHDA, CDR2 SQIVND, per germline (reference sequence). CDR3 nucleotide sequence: TGTGCCAGTAGTACGACCGACAGGACTGAAGCTTTCTTT. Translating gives CASSTTDRTEAFF.

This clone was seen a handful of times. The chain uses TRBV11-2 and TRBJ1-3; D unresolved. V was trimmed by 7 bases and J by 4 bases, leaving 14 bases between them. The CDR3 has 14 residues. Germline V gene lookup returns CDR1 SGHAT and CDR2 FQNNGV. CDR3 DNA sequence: TGTGCCAGCACCACCACGGGGAGGGGAAACACCATATATTTT. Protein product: CASTTTGRGNTIYF.

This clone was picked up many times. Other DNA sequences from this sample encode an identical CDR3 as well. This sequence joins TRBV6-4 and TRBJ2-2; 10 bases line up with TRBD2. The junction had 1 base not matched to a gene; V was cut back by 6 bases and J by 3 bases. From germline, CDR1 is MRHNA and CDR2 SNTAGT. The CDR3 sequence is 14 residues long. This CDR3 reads CASSGLADTGELFF. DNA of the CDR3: TGTGCCAGCAGCGGACTAGCGGACACCGGGGAGCTGTTTTTT.

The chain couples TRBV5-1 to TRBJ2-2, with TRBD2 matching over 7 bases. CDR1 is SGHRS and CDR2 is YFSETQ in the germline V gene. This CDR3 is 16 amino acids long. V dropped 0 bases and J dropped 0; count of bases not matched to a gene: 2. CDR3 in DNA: TGCGCCAGCAGCTTGGCCGGGACTACGAACACCGGGGAGCTGTTTTTT. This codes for CASSLAGTTNTGELFF. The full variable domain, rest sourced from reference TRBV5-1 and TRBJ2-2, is KAGVTQTPRYLIKTRGQQVTLSCSPISGHRSVSWYQQTPGQGLQFLFEYFSETQRNKGNFPGRFSGRQFSNSRSEMNVSTLELGDSALYLCASSLAGTTNTGELFFGEGSRLTVL.

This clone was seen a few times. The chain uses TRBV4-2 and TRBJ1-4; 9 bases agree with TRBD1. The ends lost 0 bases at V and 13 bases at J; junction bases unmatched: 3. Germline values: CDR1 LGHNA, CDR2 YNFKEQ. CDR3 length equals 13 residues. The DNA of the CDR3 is TGTGCCAGCAGCCAAGATCAGGACAGGGGACTGTTTTTT. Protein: CASSQDQDRGLFF.

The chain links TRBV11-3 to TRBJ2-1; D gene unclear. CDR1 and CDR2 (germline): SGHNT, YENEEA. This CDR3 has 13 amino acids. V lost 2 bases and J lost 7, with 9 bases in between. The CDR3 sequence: CASSLSLTNEQFF. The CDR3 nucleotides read TGTGCCAGCAGCTTATCACTAACAAATGAGCAGTTCTTC. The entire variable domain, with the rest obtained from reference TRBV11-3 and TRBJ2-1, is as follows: EAGVVQSPRYKIIEKKQPVAFWCNPISGHNTLYWYLQNLGQGPELLIRYENEEAVDDSQLPKDRFSAERLKGVDSTLKIQPAELGDSAVYLCASSLSLTNEQFFGPGTRLTVL.

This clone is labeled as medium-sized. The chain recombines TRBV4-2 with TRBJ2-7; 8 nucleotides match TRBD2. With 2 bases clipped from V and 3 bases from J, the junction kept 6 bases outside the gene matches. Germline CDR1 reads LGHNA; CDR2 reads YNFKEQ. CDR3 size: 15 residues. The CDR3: CASSQSFGTSYEQYF. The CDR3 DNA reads TGTGCCAGCAGCCAAAGTTTCGGGACTAGCTACGAGCAGTACTTC.

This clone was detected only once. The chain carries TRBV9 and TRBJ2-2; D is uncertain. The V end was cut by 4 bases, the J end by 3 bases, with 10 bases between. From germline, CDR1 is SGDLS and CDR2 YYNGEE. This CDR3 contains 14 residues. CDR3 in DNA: TGTGCCAGCAGCACTCAAATGGACACCGGGGAGCTGTTTTTT. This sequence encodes CASSTQMDTGELFF.

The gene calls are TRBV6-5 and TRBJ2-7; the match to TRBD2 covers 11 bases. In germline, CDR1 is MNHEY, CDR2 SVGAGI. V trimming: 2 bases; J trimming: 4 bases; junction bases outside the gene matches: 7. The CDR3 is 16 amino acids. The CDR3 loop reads CASSYTFSGRAYEQYF. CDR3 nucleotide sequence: TGTGCCAGCAGTTACACTTTTAGCGGGAGGGCTTACGAGCAGTACTTC.

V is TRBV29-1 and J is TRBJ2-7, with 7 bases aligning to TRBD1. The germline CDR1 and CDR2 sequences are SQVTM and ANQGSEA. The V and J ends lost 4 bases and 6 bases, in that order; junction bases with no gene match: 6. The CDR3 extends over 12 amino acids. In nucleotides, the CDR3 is TGCAGCGTTGGAGAGGGACAGAGCGAGCAGTACTTC. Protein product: CSVGEGQSEQYF.

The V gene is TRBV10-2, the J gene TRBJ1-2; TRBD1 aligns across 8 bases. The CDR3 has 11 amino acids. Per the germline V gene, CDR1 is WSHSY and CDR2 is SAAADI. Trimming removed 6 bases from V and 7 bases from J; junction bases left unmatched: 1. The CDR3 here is CASSDRGGYTF. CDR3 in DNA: TGCGCCAGCAGCGACAGGGGTGGCTACACCTTC.

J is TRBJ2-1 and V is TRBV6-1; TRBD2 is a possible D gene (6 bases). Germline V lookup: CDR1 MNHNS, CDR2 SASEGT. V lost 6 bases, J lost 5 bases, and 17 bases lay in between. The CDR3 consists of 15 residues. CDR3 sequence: CASRLLASSHNEQFF. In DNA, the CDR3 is TGTGCCAGCAGGCTACTAGCTAGTTCTCACAATGAGCAGTTCTTC.

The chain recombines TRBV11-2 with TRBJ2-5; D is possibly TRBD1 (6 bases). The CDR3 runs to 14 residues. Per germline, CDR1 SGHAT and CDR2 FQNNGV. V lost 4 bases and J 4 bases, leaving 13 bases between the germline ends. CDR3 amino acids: CASSSRVRGETQYF. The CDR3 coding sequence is TGTGCCAGCAGCTCCCGGGTCAGGGGAGAGACCCAGTACTTC.

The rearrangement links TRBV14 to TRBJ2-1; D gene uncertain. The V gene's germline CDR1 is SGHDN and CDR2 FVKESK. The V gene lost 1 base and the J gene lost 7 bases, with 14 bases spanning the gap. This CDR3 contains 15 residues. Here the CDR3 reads CASSQGNLALNEQFF. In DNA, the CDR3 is TGTGCCAGCAGCCAAGGAAATTTAGCCCTAAATGAGCAGTTCTTC. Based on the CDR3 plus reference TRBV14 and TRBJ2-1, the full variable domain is EAGVTQFPSHSVIEKGQTVTLRCDPISGHDNLYWYRRVMGKEIKFLLHFVKESKQDESGMPNNRFLAERTGGTYSTLKVQPAELEDSGVYFCASSQGNLALNEQFFGPGTRLTVL.

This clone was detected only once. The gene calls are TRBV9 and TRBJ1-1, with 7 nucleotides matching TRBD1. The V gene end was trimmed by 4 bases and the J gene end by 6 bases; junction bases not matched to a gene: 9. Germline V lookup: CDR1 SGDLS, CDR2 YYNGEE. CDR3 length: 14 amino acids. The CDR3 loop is CASSPYTGVAEAFF. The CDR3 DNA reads TGTGCCAGCAGCCCCTACACAGGGGTGGCTGAAGCTTTCTTT.

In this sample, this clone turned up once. CDR3 region: CASSPANSGRADTQYF. CDR3 DNA: TGTGCCAGTAGTCCCGCCAATAGCGGGAGGGCAGATACGCAGTATTTT. V and J are TRBV19 and TRBJ2-3; TRBD2 matches 11 bases. The germline V gene has CDR1 LNHDA and CDR2 SQIVND (reference sequence). The CDR3 consists of 16 residues. V gave up 5 bases and J gave up 4 bases; unmatched junction bases: 8. Combining the CDR3 with reference TRBV19 and TRBJ2-3 gives the whole variable domain DGGITQSPKYLFRKEGQNVTLSCEQNLNHDAMYWYRQDPGQGLRLIYYSQIVNDFQKGDIAEGYSVSREKKESFPLTVTSAQKNPTAFYLCASSPANSGRADTQYFGPGTRLTVL.

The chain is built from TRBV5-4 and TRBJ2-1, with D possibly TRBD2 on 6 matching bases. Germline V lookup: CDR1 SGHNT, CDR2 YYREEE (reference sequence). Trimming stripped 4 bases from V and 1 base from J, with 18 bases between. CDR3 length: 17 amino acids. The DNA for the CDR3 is TGTGCCAGCAGCCGGGTGTCTGGCGGGAATTCCTACAATGAGCAGTTCTTC. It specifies CASSRVSGGNSYNEQFF. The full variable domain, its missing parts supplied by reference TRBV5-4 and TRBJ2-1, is ETGVTQSPTHLIKTRGQQVTLRCSSQSGHNTVSWYQQALGQGPQFIFQYYREEENGRGNFPPRFSGLQFPNYSSELNVNALELDDSALYLCASSRVSGGNSYNEQFFGPGTRLTVL.

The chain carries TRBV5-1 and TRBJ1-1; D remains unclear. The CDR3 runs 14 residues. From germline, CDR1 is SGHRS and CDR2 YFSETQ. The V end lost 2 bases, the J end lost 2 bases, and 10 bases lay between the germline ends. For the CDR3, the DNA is TGCGCCAGCAGCTTAAGACGGGTTAACACTGAAGCTTTCTTT. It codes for CASSLRRVNTEAFF.

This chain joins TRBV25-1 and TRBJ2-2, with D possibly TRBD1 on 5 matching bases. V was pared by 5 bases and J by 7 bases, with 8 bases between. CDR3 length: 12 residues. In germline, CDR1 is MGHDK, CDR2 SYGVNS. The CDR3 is CASSQGNGELFF. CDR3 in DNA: TGTGCCAGCAGTCAGGGTAACGGGGAGCTGTTTTTT.

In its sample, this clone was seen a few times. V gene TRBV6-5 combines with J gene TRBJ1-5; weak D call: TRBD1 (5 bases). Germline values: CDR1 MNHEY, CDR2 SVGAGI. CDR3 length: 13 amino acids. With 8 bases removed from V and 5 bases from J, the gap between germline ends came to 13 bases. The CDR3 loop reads CASFRGFDQPQHF. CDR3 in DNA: TGTGCCAGCTTTCGGGGGTTTGATCAGCCCCAGCATTTT.

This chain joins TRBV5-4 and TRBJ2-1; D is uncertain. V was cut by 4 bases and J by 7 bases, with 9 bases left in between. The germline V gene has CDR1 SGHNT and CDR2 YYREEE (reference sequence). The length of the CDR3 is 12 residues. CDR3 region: CASSLSSNEQFF. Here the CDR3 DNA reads TGTGCCAGCAGCCTTAGTTCAAATGAGCAGTTCTTC. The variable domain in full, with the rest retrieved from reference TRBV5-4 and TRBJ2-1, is ETGVTQSPTHLIKTRGQQVTLRCSSQSGHNTVSWYQQALGQGPQFIFQYYREEENGRGNFPPRFSGLQFPNYSSELNVNALELDDSALYLCASSLSSNEQFFGPGTRLTVL.

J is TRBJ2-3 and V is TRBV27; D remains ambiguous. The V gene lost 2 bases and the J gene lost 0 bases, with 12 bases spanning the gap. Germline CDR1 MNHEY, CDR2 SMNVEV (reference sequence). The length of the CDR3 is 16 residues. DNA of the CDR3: TGTGCCAGCAGTTTAAGGAGCCCTGCTAGCACAGATACGCAGTATTTT. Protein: CASSLRSPASTDTQYF.

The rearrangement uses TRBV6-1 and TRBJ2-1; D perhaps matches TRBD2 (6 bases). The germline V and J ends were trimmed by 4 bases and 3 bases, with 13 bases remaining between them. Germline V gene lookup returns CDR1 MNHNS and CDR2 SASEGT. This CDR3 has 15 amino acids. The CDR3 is CASSVMEGDYNEQFF. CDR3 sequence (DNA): TGTGCCAGCAGTGTGATGGAGGGTGACTACAATGAGCAGTTCTTC.

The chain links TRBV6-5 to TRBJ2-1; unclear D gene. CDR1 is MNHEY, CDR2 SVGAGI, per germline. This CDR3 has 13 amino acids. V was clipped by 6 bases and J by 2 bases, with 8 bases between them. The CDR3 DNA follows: TGTGCCAGCAGACAAGTTACCTACAATGAGCAGTTCTTC. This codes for CASRQVTYNEQFF.

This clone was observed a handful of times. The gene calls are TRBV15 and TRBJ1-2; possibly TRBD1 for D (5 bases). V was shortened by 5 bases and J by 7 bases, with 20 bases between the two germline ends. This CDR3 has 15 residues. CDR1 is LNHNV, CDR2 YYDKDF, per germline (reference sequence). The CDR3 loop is CATSPDLQGLRGYTF. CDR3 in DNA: TGTGCCACCAGCCCGGACCTTCAGGGTCTACGTGGCTACACCTTC.

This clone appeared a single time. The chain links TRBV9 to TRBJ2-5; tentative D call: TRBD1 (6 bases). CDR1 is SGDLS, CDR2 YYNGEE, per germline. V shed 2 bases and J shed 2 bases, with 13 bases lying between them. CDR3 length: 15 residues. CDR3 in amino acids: CASSVQGYPQETQYF. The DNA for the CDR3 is TGTGCCAGCAGCGTCCAGGGGTATCCACAAGAGACCCAGTACTTC. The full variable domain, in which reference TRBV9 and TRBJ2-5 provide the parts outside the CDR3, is DSGVTQTPKHLITATGQRVTLRCSPRSGDLSVYWYQQSLDQGLQFLIQYYNGEERAKGNILERFSAQQFPDLHSELNLSSLELGDSALYFCASSVQGYPQETQYFGPGTRLLVL.

For the CDR3, the DNA is TGTGCCAGCAGCTCCGACAGGGGCCCCTACAATGAGCAGTTCTTC. This codes for CASSSDRGPYNEQFF. The chain is built from TRBV7-9 and TRBJ2-1; the match to TRBD1 covers 8 bases. Germline CDR1 and CDR2: SEHNR and FQNEAQ (reference sequence). J was trimmed by 2 bases and V by 4 bases; bases with no gene match: 4. The CDR3 contains 15 residues.